This TCR beta chain was recovered during a study of blood T cell repertoires in COVID-19. Background on the study: The study drew acute and convalescent COVID-19 samples from the United States, Italy and Spain. The cDNA or gDNA used as material had been derived from T cells, B-cell-depleted T cells, or PBMCs.

Germline loops: CDR1 MNHEY, CDR2 SMNVEV (reference sequence). The CDR3 consists of 16 residues. Trimming at V came to 9 bases and at J to 3 bases, leaving 17 bases not matched to a gene. Source study methods: Amplified reference gene primers provided the basis for estimating nucleated cell counts. Sequencing used immunoSEQ multiplex PCR; TCRdb keeps in-frame clones, though not all of them. The V and J calls and the clone size are those of that table, but D and trimming were determined from the DNA. Of approximately 210,000 clones in the sample, 92% were seen once. Only one count was recorded for this clone.

The sequenced sample was peripheral blood. The clonotype was recovered from a man aged 30 to 39 with acute or convalescent COVID-19. The rearrangement joins TRBV27 to TRBJ2-7, with 7 positions matching TRBD2. The CDR3 region is CASLRLAGLDHYEQYF. The CDR3 bases are TGTGCCAGTCTGCGCTTAGCGGGCCTGGACCACTACGAGCAGTACTTC.